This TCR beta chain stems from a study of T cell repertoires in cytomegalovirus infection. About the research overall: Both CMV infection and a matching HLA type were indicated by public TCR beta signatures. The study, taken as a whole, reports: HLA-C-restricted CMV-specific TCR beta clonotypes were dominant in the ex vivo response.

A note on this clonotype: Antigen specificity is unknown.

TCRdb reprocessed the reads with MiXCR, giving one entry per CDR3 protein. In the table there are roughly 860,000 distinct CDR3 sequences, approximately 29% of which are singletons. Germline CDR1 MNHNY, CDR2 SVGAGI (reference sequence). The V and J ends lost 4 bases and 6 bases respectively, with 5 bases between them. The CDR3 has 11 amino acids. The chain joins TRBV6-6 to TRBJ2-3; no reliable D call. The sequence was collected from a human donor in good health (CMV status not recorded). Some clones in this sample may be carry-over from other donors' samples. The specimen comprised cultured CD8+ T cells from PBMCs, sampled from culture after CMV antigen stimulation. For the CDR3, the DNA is TGTGCCAGCAGTTTTGATGATACGCAGTATTTT. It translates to CASSFDDTQYF.